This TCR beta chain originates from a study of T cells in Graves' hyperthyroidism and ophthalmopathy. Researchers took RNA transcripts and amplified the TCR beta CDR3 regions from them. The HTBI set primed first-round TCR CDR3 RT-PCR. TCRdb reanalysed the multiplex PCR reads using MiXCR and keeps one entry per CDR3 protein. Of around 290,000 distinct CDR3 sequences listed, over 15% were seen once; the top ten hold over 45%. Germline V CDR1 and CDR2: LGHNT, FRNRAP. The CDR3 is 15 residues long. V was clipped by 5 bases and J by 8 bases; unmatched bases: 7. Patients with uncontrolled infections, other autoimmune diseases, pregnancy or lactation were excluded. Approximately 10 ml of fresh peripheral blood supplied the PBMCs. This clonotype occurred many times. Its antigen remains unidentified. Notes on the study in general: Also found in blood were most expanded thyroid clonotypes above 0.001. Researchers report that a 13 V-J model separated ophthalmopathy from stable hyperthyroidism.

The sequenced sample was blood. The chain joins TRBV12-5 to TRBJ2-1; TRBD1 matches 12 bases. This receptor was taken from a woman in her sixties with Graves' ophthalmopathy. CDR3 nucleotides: TGTGCTAGTGGTACCGGGACAGGGGGCTTCGATGAGCAGTTCTTC. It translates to CASGTGTGGFDEQFF.